The 7 T cell receptor beta chains listed next were all sequenced from one sample in a study of cytomegalovirus exposure and HLA in healthy donors. With 60 Vbeta and 13 Jbeta primers, the PCR was carried out. TCRdb's copy holds only in-frame clones and misses some; the assay was immunoSEQ multiplex PCR. Here the sample spans 85,000 to 120,000 clones, roughly 82% being singletons. The sample taken for sequencing was PBMCs. The receptors derive from a man aged 50 to 60 in good health and CMV-seronegative.

This clone appeared once. The chain links TRBV4-1 to TRBJ2-2; 9 nucleotides agree with TRBD1. Per germline, CDR1 MGHRA and CDR2 YSYEKL. V trimming: 4 bases; J trimming: 7 bases; junction bases outside the gene matches: 10. The CDR3 sequence is 16 residues long. The CDR3 sequence: CASSPLGTGRIGELFF. The CDR3 nucleotides read TGCGCCAGCAGCCCTCTGGGGACAGGGAGGATCGGGGAGCTGTTTTTT.

Concerning this clone: A read error may produce the germline difference seen at one junction end. The V call is TRBV7-9, the J call TRBJ1-1, with D possibly TRBD1 on 6 matching bases. The V gene's germline CDR1 is SEHNR and CDR2 FQNEAQ (reference sequence). This CDR3 is 13 amino acids long. The CDR3 spells CSSSLGQGTEAFF. CDR3 bases: TGTTCCAGCAGCTTAGGGCAGGGGACAGAAGCTTTCTTT.

This clone appeared once. The chain links TRBV10-3 to TRBJ2-3, with D uncertain. Germline assignment: CDR1 ENHRY and CDR2 SYGVKD. V was pared by 7 bases and J by 5 bases, with 7 bases between. CDR3 length: 11 amino acids. CDR3 nucleotide sequence: TGTGCCATCAATAACGGAGATACGCAGTATTTT. Protein sequence: CAINNGDTQYF.

The chain links TRBV2 to TRBJ2-5; D not resolved. In germline, CDR1 is SNHLY, CDR2 FYNNEI. The germline V and J ends were trimmed by 0 bases and 4 bases, with 6 bases remaining between them. The CDR3 is made up of 13 amino acids. CDR3 region: CASSEARAETQYF. CDR3 sequence (DNA): TGTGCCAGCAGTGAAGCGCGCGCAGAGACCCAGTACTTC.

This clone was seen just once. The genes are TRBV6-6 and TRBJ1-1; 8 bases agree with TRBD1. The V gene's germline CDR1 is MNHNY and CDR2 SVGAGI (reference sequence). The CDR3 length is 14 residues. V lost 5 bases, J lost 1 base, and 3 bases stayed unmatched. The CDR3 reads CASSPDRANTEAFF. CDR3 nucleotides: TGTGCCAGCAGTCCGGACAGGGCGAACACTGAAGCTTTCTTT.

This clone was seen a few times. V usage is TRBV19 and J usage is TRBJ2-1, with unresolved D. The CDR3 consists of 15 residues. The V gene's germline CDR1 is LNHDA and CDR2 SQIVND (reference sequence). The ends were cut back, 5 bases at V and 0 bases at J, with 11 bases in the middle. The DNA for the CDR3 is TGTGCCAGTAGTCCCGAGGCCGTCTCCTACAATGAGCAGTTCTTC. This gives the protein CASSPEAVSYNEQFF. The full variable domain, its missing parts supplied by reference TRBV19 and TRBJ2-1, is DGGITQSPKYLFRKEGQNVTLSCEQNLNHDAMYWYRQDPGQGLRLIYYSQIVNDFQKGDIAEGYSVSREKKESFPLTVTSAQKNPTAFYLCASSPEAVSYNEQFFGPGTRLTVL.

The chain combines TRBV6-5 with TRBJ2-7; 8 nucleotides agree with TRBD1. This CDR3 comprises 14 residues. The V and J ends lost 6 bases and 3 bases, in that order; junction bases with no gene match: 7. Looked up from germline, CDR1 is MNHEY and CDR2 is SVGAGI. The CDR3 spells CASSPRTGHYEQYV. In DNA, the CDR3 is TGTGCCAGCAGCCCAAGGACAGGGCACTACGAGCAGTACGTC.